This TCR beta chain was obtained from a study of T cell repertoires in cytomegalovirus infection. Whole-study context: Signatures in public TCR beta sequences pointed to both CMV infection and matching HLA type.

The V end was cut by 3 bases, the J end by 0 bases, with 12 bases between. Germline CDR1 MGHRA, CDR2 YSYEKL. The CDR3 is 16 residues long. Study outcomes and limitations: Dominant in the ex vivo response were TCR beta clonotypes restricted by HLA-C and specific for CMV. Cumulative frequency of public TCR beta families picked out carriers of CMV plus the relevant HLA.

This clonotype was counted ten times or more. Its antigen is currently unknown. TCRdb recomputed calls from the reads with MiXCR, one row per CDR3 protein. The sample lists about 440,000 distinct CDR3 sequences; roughly a third were seen once. This receptor was obtained from a human donor in good health (CMV status not recorded). Some clones in this sample may be carry-over from other donors' samples. The V gene is TRBV4-1, the J gene TRBJ2-1, with D tentatively TRBD1 (6 bases). The source material was PBMCs. CDR3 DNA: TGCGCCAGCAGCCACGCACAGGGTGTCTCCTACAATGAGCAGTTCTTC. Translating it yields CASSHAQGVSYNEQFF.